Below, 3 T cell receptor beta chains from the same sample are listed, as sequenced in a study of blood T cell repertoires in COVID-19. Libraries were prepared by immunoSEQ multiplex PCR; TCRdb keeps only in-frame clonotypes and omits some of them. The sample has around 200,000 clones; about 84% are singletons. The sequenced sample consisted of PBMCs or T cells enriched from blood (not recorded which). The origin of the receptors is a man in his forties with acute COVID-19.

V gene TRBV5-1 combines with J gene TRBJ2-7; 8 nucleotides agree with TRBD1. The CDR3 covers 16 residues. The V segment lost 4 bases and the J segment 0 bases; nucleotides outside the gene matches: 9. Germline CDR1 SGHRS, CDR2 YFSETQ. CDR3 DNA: TGCGCCAGCAGCAGGGCCGGACAGGGTAACTCCTACGAGCAGTACTTC. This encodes CASSRAGQGNSYEQYF.

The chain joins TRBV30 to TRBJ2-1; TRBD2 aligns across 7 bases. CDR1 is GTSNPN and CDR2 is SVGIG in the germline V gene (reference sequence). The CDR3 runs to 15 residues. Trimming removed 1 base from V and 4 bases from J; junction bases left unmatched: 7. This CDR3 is CAWSAFGRMYNEQFF. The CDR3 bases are TGTGCCTGGAGTGCCTTCGGGAGGATGTACAATGAGCAGTTCTTC.

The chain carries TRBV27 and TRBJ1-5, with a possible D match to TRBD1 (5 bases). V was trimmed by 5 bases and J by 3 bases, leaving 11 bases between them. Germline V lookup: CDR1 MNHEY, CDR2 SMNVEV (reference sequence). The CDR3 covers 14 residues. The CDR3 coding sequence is TGTGCCAGCAGTCCTACCAGGGACAATCAGCCCCAGCATTTT. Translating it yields CASSPTRDNQPQHF.